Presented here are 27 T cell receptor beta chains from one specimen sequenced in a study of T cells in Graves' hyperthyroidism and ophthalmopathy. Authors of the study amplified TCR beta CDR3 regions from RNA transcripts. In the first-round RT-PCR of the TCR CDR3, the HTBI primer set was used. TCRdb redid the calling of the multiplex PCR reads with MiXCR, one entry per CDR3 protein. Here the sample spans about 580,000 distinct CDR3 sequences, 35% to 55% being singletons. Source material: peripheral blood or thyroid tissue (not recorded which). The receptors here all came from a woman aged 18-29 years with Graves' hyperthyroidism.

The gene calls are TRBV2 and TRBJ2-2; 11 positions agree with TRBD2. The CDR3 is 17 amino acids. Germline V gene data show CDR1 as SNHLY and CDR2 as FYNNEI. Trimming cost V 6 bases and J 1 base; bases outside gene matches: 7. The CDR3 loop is CASRGSGLAENTGELFF. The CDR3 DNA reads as TGTGCCAGCAGGGGCTCGGGACTAGCGGAGAACACCGGGGAGCTGTTTTTT.

The CDR3 nucleotides are TGTGCCAGCAGCACCCCGGCGGGGGGGGCCAACGTCCTGACTTTC. It encodes CASSTPAGGANVLTF. The chain links TRBV7-9 to TRBJ2-6, with D maybe TRBD2 (6 bases). V lost 5 bases to trimming and J lost 4 bases, with 12 bases between them. The germline gives CDR1 SEHNR, CDR2 FQNEAQ (reference sequence). The CDR3 runs 15 residues.

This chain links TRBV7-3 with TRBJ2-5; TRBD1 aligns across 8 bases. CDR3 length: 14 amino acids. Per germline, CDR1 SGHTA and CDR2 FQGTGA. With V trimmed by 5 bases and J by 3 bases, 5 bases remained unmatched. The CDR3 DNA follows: TGTGCCAGCAGCGCCTCAGGGGGCAAAGAGACCCAGTACTTC. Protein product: CASSASGGKETQYF.

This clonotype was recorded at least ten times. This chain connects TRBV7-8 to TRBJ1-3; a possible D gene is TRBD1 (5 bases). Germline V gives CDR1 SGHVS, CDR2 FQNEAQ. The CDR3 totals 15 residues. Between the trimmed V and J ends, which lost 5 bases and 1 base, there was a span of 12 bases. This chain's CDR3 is CASSHRGTSGNTIYF. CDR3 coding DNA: TGTGCCAGCAGCCATCGGGGGACGTCTGGAAACACCATATATTTT. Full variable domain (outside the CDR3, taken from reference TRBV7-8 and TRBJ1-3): GAGVSQSPRYKVAKRGQDVALRCDPISGHVSLFWYQQALGQGPEFLTYFQNEAQLDKSGLPSDRFFAERPEGSVSTLKIQRTQQEDSAVYLCASSHRGTSGNTIYFGEGSWLTVV.

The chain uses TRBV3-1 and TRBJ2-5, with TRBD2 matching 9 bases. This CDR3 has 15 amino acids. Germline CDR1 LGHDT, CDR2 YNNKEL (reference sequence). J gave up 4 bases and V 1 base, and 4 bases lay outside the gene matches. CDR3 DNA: TGTGCCAGCAGCCAAGTGGCGGGAGGGCGAGAGACCCAGTACTTC. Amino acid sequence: CASSQVAGGRETQYF.

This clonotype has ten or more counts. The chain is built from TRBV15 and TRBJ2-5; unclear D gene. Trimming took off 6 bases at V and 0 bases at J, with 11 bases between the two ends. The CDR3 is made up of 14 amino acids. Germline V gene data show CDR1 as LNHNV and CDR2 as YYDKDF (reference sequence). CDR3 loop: CATRIDSYQETQYF. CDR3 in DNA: TGTGCCACCAGAATTGACTCGTACCAAGAGACCCAGTACTTC. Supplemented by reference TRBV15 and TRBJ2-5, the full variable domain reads DAMVIQNPRYQVTQFGKPVTLSCSQTLNHNVMYWYQQKSSQAPKLLFHYYDKDFNNEADTPDNFQSRRPNTSFCFLDIRSPGLGDTAMYLCATRIDSYQETQYFGPGTRLLVL.

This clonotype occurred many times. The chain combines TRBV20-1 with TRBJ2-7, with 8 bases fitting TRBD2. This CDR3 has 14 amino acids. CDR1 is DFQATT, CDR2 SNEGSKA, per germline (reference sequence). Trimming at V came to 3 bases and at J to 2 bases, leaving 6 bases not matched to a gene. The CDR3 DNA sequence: TGCAGTGCTAGGAAAACTAGCGGAACCTACGAGCAGTACTTC. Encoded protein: CSARKTSGTYEQYF.

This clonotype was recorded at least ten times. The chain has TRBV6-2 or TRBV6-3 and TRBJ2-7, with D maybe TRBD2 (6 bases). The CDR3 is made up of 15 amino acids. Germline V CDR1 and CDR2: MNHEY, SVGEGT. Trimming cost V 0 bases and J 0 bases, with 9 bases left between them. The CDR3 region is CASSYSGLRSYEQYF. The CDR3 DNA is TGTGCCAGCAGTTACTCGGGACTCCGCTCCTACGAGCAGTACTTC.

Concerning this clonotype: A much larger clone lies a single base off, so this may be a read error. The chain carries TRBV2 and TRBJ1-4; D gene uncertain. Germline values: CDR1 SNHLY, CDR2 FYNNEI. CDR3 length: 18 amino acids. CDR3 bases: TGTGCCAGCAGTGAAAGGCCCCAGAAGTTGGCATCTAATGGAAAACTGTTTTTT. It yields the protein CASSERPQKLASNGKLFF.

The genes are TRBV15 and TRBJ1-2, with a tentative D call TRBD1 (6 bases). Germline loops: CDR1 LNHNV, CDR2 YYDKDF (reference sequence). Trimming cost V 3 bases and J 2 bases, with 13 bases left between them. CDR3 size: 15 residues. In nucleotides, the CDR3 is TGTGCCACCAGCAGCCCTACGACAGGAAACTATGGCTACACCTTC. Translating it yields CATSSPTTGNYGYTF.

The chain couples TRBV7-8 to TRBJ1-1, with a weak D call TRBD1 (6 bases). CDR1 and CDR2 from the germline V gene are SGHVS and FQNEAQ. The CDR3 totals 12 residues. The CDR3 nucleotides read TGTGGGGGGGCCCGACGGAACACTGAAGCTTTCTTT. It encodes CGGARRNTEAFF.

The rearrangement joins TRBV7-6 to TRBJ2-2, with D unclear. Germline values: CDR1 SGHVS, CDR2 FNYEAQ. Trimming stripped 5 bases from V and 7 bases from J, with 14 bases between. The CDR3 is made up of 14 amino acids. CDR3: CASSASMTGGELFF. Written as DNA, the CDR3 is TGTGCCAGCAGCGCCTCCATGACTGGCGGGGAGCTGTTTTTT.

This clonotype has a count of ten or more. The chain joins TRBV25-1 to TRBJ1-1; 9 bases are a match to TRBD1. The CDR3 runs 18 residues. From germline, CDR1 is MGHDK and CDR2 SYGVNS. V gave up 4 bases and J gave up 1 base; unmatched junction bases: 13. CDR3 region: CASSAHFGDRVSNTEAFF. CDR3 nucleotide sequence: TGTGCCAGCAGTGCTCACTTTGGGGACAGGGTATCGAACACTGAAGCTTTCTTT.

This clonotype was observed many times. CDR3 loop: CASSIGTWVVNTEAFF. In nucleotides, the CDR3 is TGTGCCAGTAGTATTGGGACCTGGGTCGTGAACACTGAAGCTTTCTTT. The gene calls are TRBV19 and TRBJ1-1, with D maybe TRBD1 (5 bases). This CDR3 contains 16 residues. CDR1 is LNHDA and CDR2 is SQIVND in the germline V gene (reference sequence). The germline V and J ends were trimmed by 3 bases and 0 bases, with 14 bases remaining between them.

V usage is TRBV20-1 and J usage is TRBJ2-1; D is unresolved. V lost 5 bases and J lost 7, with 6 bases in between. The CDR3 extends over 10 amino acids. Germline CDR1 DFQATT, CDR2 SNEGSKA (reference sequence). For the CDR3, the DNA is TGCAGTGCTCACCTTAATGAGCAGTTCTTC. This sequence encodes CSAHLNEQFF.

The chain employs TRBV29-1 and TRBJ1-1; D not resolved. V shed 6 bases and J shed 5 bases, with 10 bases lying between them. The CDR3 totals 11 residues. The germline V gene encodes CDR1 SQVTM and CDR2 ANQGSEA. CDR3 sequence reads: CSVVERTEAFF. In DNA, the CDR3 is TGCAGCGTAGTAGAAAGGACTGAAGCTTTCTTT.

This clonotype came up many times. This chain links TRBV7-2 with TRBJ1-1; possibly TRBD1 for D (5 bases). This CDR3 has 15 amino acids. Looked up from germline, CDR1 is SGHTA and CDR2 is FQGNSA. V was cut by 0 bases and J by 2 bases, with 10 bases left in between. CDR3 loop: CASSLAIRVNTEAFF. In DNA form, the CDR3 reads TGTGCCAGCAGCTTAGCCATCAGGGTAAACACTGAAGCTTTCTTT.

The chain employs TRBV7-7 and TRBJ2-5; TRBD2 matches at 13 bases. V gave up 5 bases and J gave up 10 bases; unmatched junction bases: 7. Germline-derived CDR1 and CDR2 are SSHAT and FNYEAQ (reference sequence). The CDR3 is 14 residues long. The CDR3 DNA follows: TGTGCCAGCAGCCTACTAGCGGGAGGGGGAGTCCAGTACTTC. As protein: CASSLLAGGGVQYF.

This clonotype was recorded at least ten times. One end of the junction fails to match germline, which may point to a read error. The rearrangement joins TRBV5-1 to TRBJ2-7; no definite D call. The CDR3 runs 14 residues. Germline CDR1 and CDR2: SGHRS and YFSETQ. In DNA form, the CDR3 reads TGTGCCAGCAGCTTAGGTCCGGGTTCCTACGAGCAGTACTTC. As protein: CASSLGPGSYEQYF. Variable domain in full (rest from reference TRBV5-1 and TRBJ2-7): KAGVTQTPRYLIKTRGQQVTLSCSPISGHRSVSWYQQTPGQGLQFLFEYFSETQRNKGNFPGRFSGRQFSNSRSEMNVSTLELGDSALYLCASSLGPGSYEQYFGPGTRLTVT.

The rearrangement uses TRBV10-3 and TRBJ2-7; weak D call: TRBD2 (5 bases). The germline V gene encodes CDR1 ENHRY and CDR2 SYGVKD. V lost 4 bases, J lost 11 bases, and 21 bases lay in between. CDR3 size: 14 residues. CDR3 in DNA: TGTGCCATCAGTGGACGCTCGACCGGGGAATGGAAGTACTTC. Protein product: CAISGRSTGEWKYF.

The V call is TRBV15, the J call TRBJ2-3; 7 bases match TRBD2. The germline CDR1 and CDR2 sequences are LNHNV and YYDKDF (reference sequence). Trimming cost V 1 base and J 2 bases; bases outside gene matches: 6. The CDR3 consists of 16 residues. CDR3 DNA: TGTGCCACCAGCAGAGTGCAAGCGGGAATCACAGATACGCAGTATTTT. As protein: CATSRVQAGITDTQYF.

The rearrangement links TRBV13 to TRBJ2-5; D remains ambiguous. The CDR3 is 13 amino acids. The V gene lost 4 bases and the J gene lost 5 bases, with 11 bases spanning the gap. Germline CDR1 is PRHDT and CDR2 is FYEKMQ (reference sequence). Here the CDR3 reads CASSWASGETQYF. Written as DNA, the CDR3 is TGTGCCAGCAGCTGGGCATCTGGGGAGACCCAGTACTTC.

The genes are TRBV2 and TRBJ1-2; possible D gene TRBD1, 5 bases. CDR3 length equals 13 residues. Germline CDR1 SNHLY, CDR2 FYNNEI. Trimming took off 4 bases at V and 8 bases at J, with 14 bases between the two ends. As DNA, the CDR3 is TGTGCCAGCAGTGGGTTGGGGCGACAGGGCTACACCTTC. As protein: CASSGLGRQGYTF.

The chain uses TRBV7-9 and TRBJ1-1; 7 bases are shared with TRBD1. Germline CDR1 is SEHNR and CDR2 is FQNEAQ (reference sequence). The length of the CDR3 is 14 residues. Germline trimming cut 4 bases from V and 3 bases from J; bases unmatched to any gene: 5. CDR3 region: CASSSPGTDTEAFF. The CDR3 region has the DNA TGTGCCAGCAGCTCCCCAGGGACAGACACTGAAGCTTTCTTT.

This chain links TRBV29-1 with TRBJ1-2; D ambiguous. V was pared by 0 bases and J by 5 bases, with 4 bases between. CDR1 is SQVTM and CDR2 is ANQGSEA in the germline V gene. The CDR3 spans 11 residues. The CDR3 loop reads CSVEEGYGYTF. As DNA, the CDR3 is TGCAGCGTTGAAGAGGGGTATGGCTACACCTTC.

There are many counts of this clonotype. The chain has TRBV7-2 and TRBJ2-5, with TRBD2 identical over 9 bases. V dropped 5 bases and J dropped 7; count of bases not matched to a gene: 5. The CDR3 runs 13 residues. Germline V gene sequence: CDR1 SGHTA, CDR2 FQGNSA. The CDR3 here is CASSNSGSGTQYF. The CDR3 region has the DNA TGTGCCAGCAGCAATAGCGGGAGTGGGACCCAGTACTTC. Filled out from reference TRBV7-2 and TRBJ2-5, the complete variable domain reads GAGVSQSPSNKVTEKGKDVELRCDPISGHTALYWYRQSLGQGLEFLIYFQGNSAPDKSGLPSDRFSAERTGGSVSTLTIQRTQQEDSAVYLCASSNSGSGTQYFGPGTRLLVL.

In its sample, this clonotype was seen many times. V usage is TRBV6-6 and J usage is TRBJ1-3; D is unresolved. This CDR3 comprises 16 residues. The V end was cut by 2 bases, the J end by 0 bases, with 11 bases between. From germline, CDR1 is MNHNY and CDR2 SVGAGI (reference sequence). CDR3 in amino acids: CASSYLGRFSGNTIYF. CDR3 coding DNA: TGTGCCAGCAGTTACCTCGGACGGTTCTCTGGAAACACCATATATTTT.